These T cell receptor beta chains were read from a single sample in a study of cytomegalovirus exposure and HLA in healthy donors. Libraries were prepared by immunoSEQ multiplex PCR; TCRdb keeps only in-frame clonotypes and omits some of them. The table shows around 150,000 clones, with more than 75% occurring only once. Material for sequencing was PBMCs. These receptors all stem from a man aged 50 to 59 in good health and CMV-seronegative. Both conserved end residues are part of each CDR3. Each record gives: CDR3 DNA, CDR3 protein, J gene, V gene, D gene, clone size, CDR3 length. The D gene is left open where the match is weak. Clone size is given for some rows only: seen once, a few or many times, or a class if the clone is expanded.

DNA: TGTGCCAGCAGTGTTGACACGTTCTCCTACAATGAGCAGTTCTTC; CDR3: CASSVDTFSYNEQFF; J: TRBJ2-1; V: TRBV6-4; D: -; size: -; length: 15
DNA: TGTGCCAGCAGCATCCTAGCGGGAGAGTACAATGAGCAGTTCTTC; CDR3: CASSILAGEYNEQFF; J: TRBJ2-1; V: TRBV9; D: TRBD2; size: -; length: 15
DNA: TGTGCCAGCAGCCAGTGGACTAGCGGTACTAGCACAGATACGCAGTATTTT; CDR3: CASSQWTSGTSTDTQYF; J: TRBJ2-3; V: TRBV14; D: TRBD2; size: -; length: 17
DNA: TGTGCCAGCAGCATACCCGGGACTAGAAGCCAAGAGACCCAGTACTTC; CDR3: CASSIPGTRSQETQYF; J: TRBJ2-5; V: TRBV7-9; D: TRBD2; size: -; length: 16
DNA: TGCGCCAGCAGCTCTAACCTGGGACAGCTCTACGAGCAGTACTTC; CDR3: CASSSNLGQLYEQYF; J: TRBJ2-7; V: TRBV5-1; D: TRBD1; size: -; length: 15
DNA: TGTGCCAGCAGTGTGGCAGGCTATGGCTACACCTTC; CDR3: CASSVAGYGYTF; J: TRBJ1-2; V: TRBV2; D: -; size: -; length: 12
DNA: TGTGCCAGCAGCCCCCGGGACAGGGGACTAACAGATACGCAGTATTTT; CDR3: CASSPRDRGLTDTQYF; J: TRBJ2-3; V: TRBV7-2; D: TRBD1; size: -; length: 16
DNA: TGTGCCAGCAGGCCACTACAGGGGGCAGGCACTGAAGCTTTCTTT; CDR3: CASRPLQGAGTEAFF; J: TRBJ1-1; V: TRBV2; D: TRBD1; size: -; length: 15
DNA: TGTGCCAGCACACAGGGGAGCTCCTACAATGAGCAGTTCTTC; CDR3: CASTQGSSYNEQFF; J: TRBJ2-1; V: TRBV6-5; D: TRBD1; size: -; length: 14
DNA: TGCGCCAGCAGCCCGGGGACAGTAGGGACCGGGGAGCTGTTTTTT; CDR3: CASSPGTVGTGELFF; J: TRBJ2-2; V: TRBV5-1; D: TRBD1; size: once; length: 15
DNA: TGTGCCAGCAGCCGATCCTGGACAGGGGTTGAAGCTTTCTTT; CDR3: CASSRSWTGVEAFF; J: TRBJ1-1; V: TRBV7-9; D: TRBD1; size: -; length: 14
DNA: TGTGCCAGCAGCCCTCAGGAGACAGGGAGCGACGAGCAGTACTTC; CDR3: CASSPQETGSDEQYF; J: TRBJ2-7; V: TRBV5-4; D: TRBD1; size: -; length: 15
DNA: TGTGCCAGCAGGGCGACAGGGAATTACGGCTACACCTTC; CDR3: CASRATGNYGYTF; J: TRBJ1-2; V: TRBV6-1; D: TRBD1; size: -; length: 13
DNA: TGTGCCAGCAGTTTGGGCTGGCGGGGGGACTATGGCTACACCTTC; CDR3: CASSLGWRGDYGYTF; J: TRBJ1-2; V: TRBV28; D: -; size: -; length: 15
DNA: TGTGCCAGCTCAGGGGACAGGGGGTCCTCCTATAATTCACCCCTCCACTTT; CDR3: CASSGDRGSSYNSPLHF; J: TRBJ1-6; V: TRBV18; D: TRBD1; size: -; length: 17
DNA: TGTGCCAGCAGCTCCAGGACGGGAAACACCGGGGAGCTGTTTTTT; CDR3: CASSSRTGNTGELFF; J: TRBJ2-2; V: TRBV7-2; D: -; size: -; length: 15
DNA: TGCGCCAGCAGCTTGCGCGGGGACCCCTACGAGCAGTACTTC; CDR3: CASSLRGDPYEQYF; J: TRBJ2-7; V: TRBV5-1; D: -; size: -; length: 14
DNA: TGTGCCAGCAGCCTGGACAGGGGAGCTTTCTTT; CDR3: CASSLDRGAFF; J: TRBJ1-1; V: TRBV7-9; D: TRBD1; size: -; length: 11
DNA: TGTGCCAGCACCCGGGGACTAGCGGGGAACAATGAGCAGTTCTTC; CDR3: CASTRGLAGNNEQFF; J: TRBJ2-1; V: TRBV28; D: TRBD2; size: -; length: 15
DNA: TGTGCCAGCAGCTTAGGGTTTCTAGCGGGTGGAGATACGCAGTATTTT; CDR3: CASSLGFLAGGDTQYF; J: TRBJ2-3; V: TRBV11-2; D: TRBD2; size: -; length: 16
DNA: TGTGCCAGCAGCCAGAAGACAGGGGGGCTTTTTGGCTACACCTTC; CDR3: CASSQKTGGLFGYTF; J: TRBJ1-2; V: TRBV5-4; D: TRBD1; size: -; length: 15
DNA: TGTGCCAGCAAGGGGACAGCTAATTCACCCCTCCACTTT; CDR3: CASKGTANSPLHF; J: TRBJ1-6; V: TRBV6-1; D: TRBD1; size: -; length: 13
DNA: TGTGCCAGTAGTACGGACAGGGCTCTTGACAATGAGCAGTTCTTC; CDR3: CASSTDRALDNEQFF; J: TRBJ2-1; V: TRBV19; D: TRBD1; size: -; length: 15
DNA: TGTGCCAGCAGTGGATCCGGGACAGGGGTCGGTGGCTACACCTTC; CDR3: CASSGSGTGVGGYTF; J: TRBJ1-2; V: TRBV2; D: TRBD1; size: -; length: 15
DNA: TGTGCCAGTAGTAGACAGGGGGCCAATCCAAGGGGCACAGATACGCAGTATTTT; CDR3: CASSRQGANPRGTDTQYF; J: TRBJ2-3; V: TRBV19; D: TRBD1; size: -; length: 18
DNA: TGTGCCTCGGGACAGTATTACACTGAAGCTTTCTTT; CDR3: CASGQYYTEAFF; J: TRBJ1-1; V: TRBV19; D: TRBD1; size: once; length: 12
DNA: TGTGCCAGCAGCGTAGGAATCGGGGGAAACGAAAAACTGTTTTTT; CDR3: CASSVGIGGNEKLFF; J: TRBJ1-4; V: TRBV9; D: -; size: -; length: 15
DNA: TGCGCCAGCAGAACGACAGAGAACACTGAAGCTTTCTTT; CDR3: CASRTTENTEAFF; J: TRBJ1-1; V: TRBV5-1; D: -; size: -; length: 13
DNA: TGTGCCAGCAGCCCTCGTAGGGGTGAGCAGTACTTC; CDR3: CASSPRRGEQYF; J: TRBJ2-7; V: TRBV11-1; D: -; size: -; length: 12
DNA: TGTGCCAGTACTCGGCTAGATAGCAATCAGCCCCAGCATTTT; CDR3: CASTRLDSNQPQHF; J: TRBJ1-5; V: TRBV19; D: -; size: few; length: 14
DNA: TGCGCCAGCAGCCAAGCGTTCGTCGGACAGAGATATGGCTACACCTTC; CDR3: CASSQAFVGQRYGYTF; J: TRBJ1-2; V: TRBV4-1; D: -; size: -; length: 16
DNA: TGCGCCAGCAGCTTGGCCGGCGGGAGAACCTACGAGCAGTACTTC; CDR3: CASSLAGGRTYEQYF; J: TRBJ2-7; V: TRBV5-1; D: TRBD2; size: -; length: 15
DNA: TGTGCCAGCACCTACATGGCTCTTACCCGAGGGAGCCAGTACTTC; CDR3: CASTYMALTRGSQYF; J: TRBJ2-5; V: TRBV6-1; D: -; size: -; length: 15
DNA: TGTGCCAGCAGTTTGTACTCTGGGGCCAACGTCCTGACTTTC; CDR3: CASSLYSGANVLTF; J: TRBJ2-6; V: TRBV28; D: -; size: -; length: 14
DNA: TGTGCCAGTAGTATCCCCAGGGGTAGGGGTGAGACCCAGTACTTC; CDR3: CASSIPRGRGETQYF; J: TRBJ2-5; V: TRBV19; D: -; size: -; length: 15
DNA: TGTGCCAGCAGTGAACCGGGACAGGGGGCGAACACCGGGGAGCTGTTTTTT; CDR3: CASSEPGQGANTGELFF; J: TRBJ2-2; V: TRBV6-1; D: TRBD1; size: -; length: 17
DNA: TGCGCCAGCACCAACCCACCAGGGTCCTACGAGCAGTACTTC; CDR3: CASTNPPGSYEQYF; J: TRBJ2-7; V: TRBV5-1; D: -; size: -; length: 14
DNA: TGTGCCAGTAGCCTCCGGGTCCGGAACACTGAAGCTTTCTTT; CDR3: CASSLRVRNTEAFF; J: TRBJ1-1; V: TRBV19; D: -; size: -; length: 14
DNA: TGCGCCAGCAGCCCCGGGACAGTCAACACTGAAGCTTTCTTT; CDR3: CASSPGTVNTEAFF; J: TRBJ1-1; V: TRBV10-1; D: TRBD1; size: -; length: 14
DNA: TGTGCCAGCAGTTGGGGGGGGGCGCGGCAAGAGACCCAGTACTTC; CDR3: CASSWGGARQETQYF; J: TRBJ2-5; V: TRBV7-2; D: -; size: -; length: 15
DNA: TGCGCCAGCAGGACTAGCGGGGAACATCTAGCCAAAAACATTCAGTACTTC; CDR3: CASRTSGEHLAKNIQYF; J: TRBJ2-4; V: TRBV10-1; D: TRBD2; size: -; length: 17
DNA: TGTGCCTGGAGTGGACTAGCCCAAAACATTCAGTACTTC; CDR3: CAWSGLAQNIQYF; J: TRBJ2-4; V: TRBV30; D: TRBD2; size: -; length: 13
DNA: TGCGCCAGCAGCCAAGGGGGTAGCGGTCAGCCCCAGCATTTT; CDR3: CASSQGGSGQPQHF; J: TRBJ1-5; V: TRBV4-1; D: -; size: -; length: 14
DNA: TGTGCCAGTAGGCATCGACAGGGCGGGCGGAACACTGAAGCTTTCTTT; CDR3: CASRHRQGGRNTEAFF; J: TRBJ1-1; V: TRBV19; D: TRBD1; size: -; length: 16
DNA: TGTGCCAGCAGCCCTACCAGGGGTAACTATGGCTACACCTTC; CDR3: CASSPTRGNYGYTF; J: TRBJ1-2; V: TRBV7-2; D: -; size: -; length: 14
DNA: TGTGCCAGCAGCAAAGCGGGACCCCCCTACGAGCAGTACTTC; CDR3: CASSKAGPPYEQYF; J: TRBJ2-7; V: TRBV9; D: TRBD2; size: -; length: 14